These 27 T cell receptor beta chains were all obtained from the same sample, sequenced in a study of T-cell memory formation after mild COVID-19. Using its own MiXCR run on the 5' RACE reads, TCRdb lists one record per CDR3 protein. The table includes 210,000 or so distinct CDR3 sequences, roughly 30% detected once. The sequenced sample consisted of PBMCs or a T cell subset sorted from them (not recorded which). The origin of the receptors is an adult woman who had mild COVID-19 (a few samples of this study predate the infection). Cell type and time point are not known.

The genes are TRBV3-1 and TRBJ2-5, with TRBD2 identical over 7 bases. CDR3 length: 12 residues. CDR1 LGHDT and CDR2 YNNKEL come from the germline V gene (reference sequence). V trimming: 7 bases; J trimming: 4 bases; junction bases outside the gene matches: 3. The chain's CDR3 is CASTPGGETQYF. In DNA, the CDR3 is TGTGCCAGCACCCCGGGGGGAGAGACCCAGTACTTC.

V is TRBV3-1 and J is TRBJ2-2, with 9 bases that match TRBD2. The CDR3 spans 16 residues. CDR1 and CDR2 from the germline V gene are LGHDT and YNNKEL (reference sequence). After removal of 4 bases from V and 3 bases from J, the junction contained 6 bases not matched to a gene. In DNA, the CDR3 is TGTGCCAGCAGCCCAGGGCTAGCGGGATACACCGGGGAGCTGTTTTTT. This translates into CASSPGLAGYTGELFF.

The rearrangement joins TRBV5-1 to TRBJ2-3; D tentatively reads TRBD1 or TRBD2 (7 bases each). Germline CDR1 reads SGHRS; CDR2 reads YFSETQ. The CDR3 has 18 residues. Trimming cost V 3 bases and J 0 bases, with 20 bases left between them. DNA for the CDR3: TGCGCCAGCAGCTCCAGCAGGGGGACTACCCGTAGCACAGATACGCAGTATTTT. Its translation is CASSSSRGTTRSTDTQYF.

This sequence joins TRBV25-1 and TRBJ1-4; the D gene is possibly TRBD1 (5 bases). The CDR3 totals 14 residues. CDR1 MGHDK and CDR2 SYGVNS come from the germline V gene. Deletions cut 5 bases from V and 4 bases from J, with 11 bases between. CDR3 region: CASSSGQVNEKLFF. The DNA of the CDR3 is TGTGCCAGCAGTTCAGGGCAGGTTAATGAAAAACTGTTTTTT.

The V and J genes are TRBV6-1 and TRBJ1-1, with a tentative D call TRBD1 (5 bases). The germline gives CDR1 MNHNS, CDR2 SASEGT. Trimming removed 6 bases at V and 5 bases at J, with 13 bases between. The CDR3 spans 13 residues. The CDR3 DNA reads as TGTGCCAGCAGGGGGCCTGGGAGAACTGAAGCTTTCTTT. Protein sequence: CASRGPGRTEAFF.

In its sample, this clonotype was seen a few times. The chain links TRBV5-1 to TRBJ2-7; D could derive from TRBD1 or TRBD2 (5 bases each). Trimming cost V 2 bases and J 7 bases, with 19 bases left between them. The CDR3 extends over 15 amino acids. Germline lookup yields CDR1 SGHRS and CDR2 YFSETQ. The CDR3: CASSFSVSGLREQYF. The DNA for the CDR3 is TGCGCCAGCAGCTTCAGTGTTTCGGGGCTGCGGGAGCAGTACTTC.

The chain combines TRBV4-1 with TRBJ2-5; the match to TRBD2 covers 9 bases. V trimming: 1 base; J trimming: 5 bases; junction bases outside the gene matches: 5. The CDR3 totals 15 residues. Germline V gives CDR1 MGHRA, CDR2 YSYEKL. CDR3 DNA: TGCGCCAGCAGCCAAGCAGCGCTAGCGGGGGAGACCCAGTACTTC. It encodes CASSQAALAGETQYF.

The gene calls are TRBV28 and TRBJ2-7, with D possibly being TRBD1 (7 bases). Trimming shortened V by 4 bases and J by 0 bases, and 25 bases separated the two germline ends. CDR3 length: 19 residues. The germline V gene encodes CDR1 MDHEN and CDR2 SYDVKM. The CDR3 reads CASSWGVRRAGTVSYEQYF. The CDR3 nucleotides are TGTGCCAGCAGTTGGGGGGTTCGTCGTGCCGGGACAGTCTCCTACGAGCAGTACTTC.

This clonotype was observed many times. J is TRBJ2-1 and V is TRBV29-1; tentatively, D is TRBD1 or TRBD2 (5 bases each). This CDR3 spans 14 amino acids. The germline V and J ends were trimmed by 4 bases and 10 bases, with 20 bases remaining between them. Germline CDR1 SQVTM, CDR2 ANQGSEA. CDR3 nucleotide sequence: TGCAGCGTTGTATTGGGACGCCGGTCGTGGGAGCAGTTCTTC. Its protein product is CSVVLGRRSWEQFF.

The CDR3 coding sequence is TGTGCCAGCAGCCCCGGGACTGGGTCGTCACCCCTCCACTTT. Translated: CASSPGTGSSPLHF. V is TRBV3-1 and J is TRBJ1-6, with D perhaps matching TRBD1 (5 bases). The germline gives CDR1 LGHDT, CDR2 YNNKEL (reference sequence). Trimming took off 4 bases at V and 10 bases at J, with 14 bases between the two ends. The CDR3 is 14 amino acids. The full variable domain, with the rest looked up from reference TRBV3-1 and TRBJ1-6, is DTAVSQTPKYLVTQMGNDKSIKCEQNLGHDTMYWYKQDSKKFLKIMFSYNNKELIINETVPNRFSPKSPDKAHLNLHINSLELGDSAVYFCASSPGTGSSPLHFGNGTRLTVT.

This rearrangement joins TRBV12-3 or TRBV12-4 to TRBJ1-3; possible D gene TRBD1, 6 bases. The CDR3 consists of 15 residues. The V end lost 8 bases, the J end lost 0 bases, and 14 bases lay between the germline ends. CDR3: CASLEGGNSGNTIYF. CDR3 DNA: TGTGCCAGCCTTGAGGGGGGAAACTCTGGAAACACCATATATTTT.

In its sample, this clonotype was seen a few times. V and J are TRBV7-9 and TRBJ1-1; no clear D gene. This CDR3 is built from 12 residues. The V end lost 1 base, the J end lost 10 bases, and 10 bases lay between the germline ends. Germline V gives CDR1 SEHNR, CDR2 FQNEAQ (reference sequence). In DNA, the CDR3 is TGTGCCAGCAGCTTAGGGTCCACGGGAGCTTTCTTT. It codes for CASSLGSTGAFF.

The rearrangement joins TRBV29-1 to TRBJ2-5, with 9 nucleotides matching TRBD1. The length of the CDR3 is 12 residues. Per the germline V gene, CDR1 is SQVTM and CDR2 is ANQGSEA. With V trimmed by 7 bases and J by 0 bases, 0 bases remained unmatched. The DNA for the CDR3 is TGCAGCGGGACAGGGGACCAAGAGACCCAGTACTTC. It translates to CSGTGDQETQYF. The full variable domain, with the rest looked up from reference TRBV29-1 and TRBJ2-5, is SAVISQKPSRDICQRGTSLTIQCQVDSQVTMMFWYRQQPGQSLTLIATANQGSEATYESGFVIDKFPISRPNLTFSTLTVSNMSPEDSSIYLCSGTGDQETQYFGPGTRLLVL.

This clonotype was recorded a few times. V usage is TRBV11-3 and J usage is TRBJ2-6, with D possibly being TRBD1 (6 bases). V shed 5 bases and J shed 0 bases, with 14 bases lying between them. The CDR3 runs 17 residues. Germline V CDR1 and CDR2: SGHNT, YENEEA. CDR3 in amino acids: CASSRPGQNSGANVLTF. The CDR3 coding sequence is TGTGCCAGCAGCCGCCCCGGACAGAACTCTGGGGCCAACGTCCTGACTTTC.

This chain joins TRBV28 and TRBJ2-3; 9 bases match TRBD2. The CDR3 runs to 15 residues. The ends lost 5 bases at V and 5 bases at J; junction bases unmatched: 8. Germline loops: CDR1 MDHEN, CDR2 SYDVKM. This CDR3 is CASSARRGGQDTQYF. The CDR3 coding sequence is TGTGCCAGCAGTGCCCGGCGGGGGGGCCAAGATACGCAGTATTTT. Combining the CDR3 with reference TRBV28 and TRBJ2-3 gives the whole variable domain DVKVTQSSRYLVKRTGEKVFLECVQDMDHENMFWYRQDPGLGLRLIYFSYDVKMKEKGDIPEGYSVSREKKERFSLILESASTNQTSMYLCASSARRGGQDTQYFGPGTRLTVL.

The V call is TRBV19, the J call TRBJ2-2; TRBD1 matches 8 bases. This CDR3 is 16 amino acids long. V shed 3 bases, J shed 0 bases, and the junction held 3 bases outside the gene matches. CDR1 is LNHDA, CDR2 SQIVND, per germline (reference sequence). CDR3 region: CASSMWTGSNTGELFF. The CDR3 DNA reads as TGTGCCAGTAGTATGTGGACAGGGTCGAACACCGGGGAGCTGTTTTTT.

The rearrangement uses TRBV30 and TRBJ2-1, with 7 bases fitting TRBD2. The CDR3 is 14 amino acids. Germline-derived CDR1 and CDR2 are GTSNPN and SVGIG (reference sequence). The trim removed 5 bases at V and 7 bases at J, leaving 11 bases unmatched. CDR3 sequence (DNA): TGTGCCTGGGCCTGGGGGGGAGGGGCAAATGAGCAGTTCTTC. It codes for CAWAWGGGANEQFF.

This clonotype was observed a handful of times. J is TRBJ2-3 and V is TRBV5-1; TRBD2 might be the D (7 bases). This CDR3 region has 13 residues. Trimming cost V 4 bases and J 2 bases, with 8 bases left between them. CDR1 is SGHRS, CDR2 YFSETQ, per germline. The CDR3 DNA reads as TGCGCCAGCAGCGCGGGGGCCACAGATACGCAGTATTTT. Translating gives CASSAGATDTQYF.

This chain connects TRBV10-3 to TRBJ1-1; no clear D gene. V lost 0 bases and J lost 1, with 0 bases in between. Germline loops: CDR1 ENHRY, CDR2 SYGVKD. This CDR3 contains 12 residues. The CDR3 DNA follows: TGTGCCATCAGTGAGTCGAACACTGAAGCTTTCTTT. This gives the protein CAISESNTEAFF.

The V gene is TRBV6-2 or TRBV6-3, the J gene TRBJ2-3; D not resolved. The CDR3 extends over 15 amino acids. V lost 0 bases, J lost 1 base, and 8 bases lay in between. Germline CDR1 reads MNHEY; CDR2 reads SVGEGT. DNA of the CDR3: TGTGCCAGCAGTTACTCGAGGCAGGGCACAGATACGCAGTATTTT. This codes for CASSYSRQGTDTQYF.

The chain combines TRBV7-9 with TRBJ2-2; TRBD1 aligns across 8 bases. The V segment lost 5 bases and the J segment 7 bases; nucleotides outside the gene matches: 15. This CDR3 is built from 17 residues. Per the germline V gene, CDR1 is SEHNR and CDR2 is FQNEAQ (reference sequence). CDR3 DNA sequence: TGTGCCAGCAGCCATGGGTCGGCGGCAGGGGGCGGCGGGGAGCTGTTTTTT. This codes for CASSHGSAAGGGGELFF.

This chain joins TRBV11-3 and TRBJ2-5; D might be TRBD1 (5 bases). The CDR3 is 15 residues long. The germline V gene encodes CDR1 SGHNT and CDR2 YENEEA. V was cut by 5 bases and J by 5 bases, with 18 bases left in between. The CDR3 bases are TGTGCCAGCAGCCGACGAGGACAATCCGGTGAGACCCAGTACTTC. Amino acids: CASSRRGQSGETQYF.

This clonotype showed up just a few times. The chain uses TRBV7-2 and TRBJ2-7, with TRBD2 matching over 9 bases. V lost 6 bases, J lost 0 bases, and 6 bases stayed unmatched. In germline, CDR1 is SGHTA, CDR2 FQGNSA. The CDR3 contains 15 residues. CDR3 in DNA: TGTGCCAGCAGTAGAGCGGGAGGCAGCTCCTACGAGCAGTACTTC. This gives the protein CASSRAGGSSYEQYF.

This clonotype was found many times. J is TRBJ1-2 and V is TRBV10-3; 7 bases match TRBD1. Germline CDR1 and CDR2: ENHRY and SYGVKD. V lost 3 bases, J lost 3 bases, and 7 bases stayed unmatched. This CDR3 region has 15 residues. The CDR3 DNA reads TGTGCCATCAGTGATAGGGACAGCCAATACTATGGCTACACCTTC. It is translated as CAISDRDSQYYGYTF.

The count of this clonotype is one. CDR3 in DNA: TGTGCCAGCAGCTTTGGGGACTCTCGAGGGAGACATGAGCAGTTCTTC. It yields the protein CASSFGDSRGRHEQFF. This sequence joins TRBV11-2 and TRBJ2-1; TRBD2 might be the D (6 bases). V was shortened by 3 bases and J by 8 bases, with 20 bases between the two germline ends. This CDR3 comprises 16 residues. CDR1 and CDR2 (germline): SGHAT, FQNNGV.

The chain is built from TRBV6-5 and TRBJ1-2; D unresolved. CDR1 and CDR2 (germline): MNHEY, SVGAGI. V was pared by 2 bases and J by 4 bases, with 8 bases between. The CDR3 extends over 13 amino acids. In DNA form, the CDR3 reads TGTGCCAGCAGTTACGGCCTTATCTATGGCTACACCTTC. Translating gives CASSYGLIYGYTF.

V and J are TRBV5-1 and TRBJ2-7; no firm D call. The germline V and J ends were trimmed by 0 bases and 3 bases, with 10 bases remaining between them. CDR1 and CDR2 from the germline V gene are SGHRS and YFSETQ. The CDR3 is made up of 14 amino acids. The DNA of the CDR3 is TGCGCCAGCAGCTTGGAGACCAGGAGCTACGAGCAGTACTTC. Translation: CASSLETRSYEQYF.